This note documents a single TCR beta chain sequence. The J segment lost 1 base and the V segment lost 3 bases, leaving 3 bases of the junction unmatched. CDR1 is MGHRA and CDR2 is YSYEKL in the germline V gene. The CDR3 covers 15 residues. TCRdb itself ran the 5' RACE reads through MiXCR, one entry per CDR3 protein. The data contain approximately 350,000 distinct CDR3 sequences, over 10% of them singletons. These data originate in a study of T-cell memory formation after mild COVID-19. For the study at large: There were largely donor-specific TCR clusters.

This chain links TRBV4-1 with TRBJ1-2; TRBD1 agrees at 9 bases. The sequenced sample consisted of PBMCs or a T cell subset sorted from them (not recorded which). The sequence was obtained from a man aged 18 to 30 who had mild COVID-19 (a few samples of this study predate the infection). Cell type and time point are not known. The CDR3 loop reads CASSQGQGSNYGYTF. The CDR3 region has the DNA TGCGCCAGCAGCCAGGGACAGGGCAGTAACTATGGCTACACCTTC.